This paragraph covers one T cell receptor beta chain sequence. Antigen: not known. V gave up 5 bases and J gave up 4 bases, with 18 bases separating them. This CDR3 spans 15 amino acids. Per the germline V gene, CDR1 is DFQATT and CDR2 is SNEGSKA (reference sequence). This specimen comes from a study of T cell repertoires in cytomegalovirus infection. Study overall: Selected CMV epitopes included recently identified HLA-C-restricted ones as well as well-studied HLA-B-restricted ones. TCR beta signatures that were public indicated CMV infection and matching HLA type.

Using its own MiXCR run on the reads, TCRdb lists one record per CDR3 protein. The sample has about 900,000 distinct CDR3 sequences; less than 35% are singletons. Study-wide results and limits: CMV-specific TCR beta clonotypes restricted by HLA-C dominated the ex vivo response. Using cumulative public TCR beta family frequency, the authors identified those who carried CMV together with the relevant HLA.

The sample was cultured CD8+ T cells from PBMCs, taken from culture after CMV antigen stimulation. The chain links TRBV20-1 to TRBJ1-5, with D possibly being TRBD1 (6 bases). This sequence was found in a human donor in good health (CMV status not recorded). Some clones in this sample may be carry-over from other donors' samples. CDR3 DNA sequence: TGCAGTGCTGAGGGGGGAATATACGGAAATCAGCCCCAGCATTTT. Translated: CSAEGGIYGNQPQHF.